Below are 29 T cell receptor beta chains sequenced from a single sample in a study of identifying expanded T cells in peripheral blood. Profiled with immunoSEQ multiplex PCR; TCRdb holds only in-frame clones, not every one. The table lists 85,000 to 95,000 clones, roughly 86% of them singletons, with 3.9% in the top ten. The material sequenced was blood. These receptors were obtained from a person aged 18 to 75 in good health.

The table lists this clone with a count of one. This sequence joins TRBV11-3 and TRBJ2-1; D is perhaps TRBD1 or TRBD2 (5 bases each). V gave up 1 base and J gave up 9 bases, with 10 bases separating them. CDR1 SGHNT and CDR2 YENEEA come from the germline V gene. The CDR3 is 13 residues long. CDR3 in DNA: TGTGCCAGCAGCTTAGCGCTCGGGGCTGAGCAGTTCTTC. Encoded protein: CASSLALGAEQFF.

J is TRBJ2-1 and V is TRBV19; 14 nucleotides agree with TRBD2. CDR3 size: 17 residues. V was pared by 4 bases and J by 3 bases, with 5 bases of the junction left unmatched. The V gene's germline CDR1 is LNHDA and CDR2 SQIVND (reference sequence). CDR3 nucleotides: TGTGCCAGTAGTACTGGACTAGCGGGAGGCTTCTACAATGAGCAGTTCTTC. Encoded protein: CASSTGLAGGFYNEQFF.

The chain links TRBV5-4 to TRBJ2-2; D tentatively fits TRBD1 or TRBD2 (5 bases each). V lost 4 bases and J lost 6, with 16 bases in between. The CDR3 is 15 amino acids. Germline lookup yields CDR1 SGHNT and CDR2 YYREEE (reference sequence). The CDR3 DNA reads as TGTGCCAGCAGCGCGACGGGACCGGATGCCGGGGAGCTGTTTTTT. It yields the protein CASSATGPDAGELFF.

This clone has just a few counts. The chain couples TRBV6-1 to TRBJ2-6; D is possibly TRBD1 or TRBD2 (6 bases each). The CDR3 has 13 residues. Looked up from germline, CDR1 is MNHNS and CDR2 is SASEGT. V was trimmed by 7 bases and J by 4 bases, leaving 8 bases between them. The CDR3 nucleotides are TGTGCCAGCACGGGGGCGGGGGCCAACGTCCTGACTTTC. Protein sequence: CASTGAGANVLTF.

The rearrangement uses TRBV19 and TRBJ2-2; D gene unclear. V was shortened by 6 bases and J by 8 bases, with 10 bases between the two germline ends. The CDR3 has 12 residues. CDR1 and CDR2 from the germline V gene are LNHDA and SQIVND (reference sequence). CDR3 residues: CASSSFRGELFF. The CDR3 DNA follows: TGTGCCAGTAGCTCATTCAGAGGGGAGCTGTTTTTT.

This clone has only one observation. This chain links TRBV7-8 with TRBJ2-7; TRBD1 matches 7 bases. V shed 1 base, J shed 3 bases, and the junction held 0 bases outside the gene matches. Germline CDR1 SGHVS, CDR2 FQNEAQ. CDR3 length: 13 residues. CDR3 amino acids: CASSLDRGYEQYF. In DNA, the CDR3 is TGTGCCAGCAGCTTAGACAGGGGCTACGAGCAGTACTTC.

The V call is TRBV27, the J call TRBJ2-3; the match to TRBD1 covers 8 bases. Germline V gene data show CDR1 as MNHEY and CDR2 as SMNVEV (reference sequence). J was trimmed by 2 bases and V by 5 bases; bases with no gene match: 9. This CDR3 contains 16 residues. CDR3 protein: CASSPRTGPFTDTQYF. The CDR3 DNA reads TGTGCCAGCAGTCCGCGGACAGGGCCATTCACAGATACGCAGTATTTT.

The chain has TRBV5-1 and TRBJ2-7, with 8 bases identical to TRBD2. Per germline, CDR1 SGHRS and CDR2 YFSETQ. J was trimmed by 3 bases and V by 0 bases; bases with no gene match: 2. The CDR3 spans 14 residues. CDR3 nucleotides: TGCGCCAGCAGCTTGGGAGCGGGGGTCTACGAGCAGTACTTC. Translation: CASSLGAGVYEQYF.

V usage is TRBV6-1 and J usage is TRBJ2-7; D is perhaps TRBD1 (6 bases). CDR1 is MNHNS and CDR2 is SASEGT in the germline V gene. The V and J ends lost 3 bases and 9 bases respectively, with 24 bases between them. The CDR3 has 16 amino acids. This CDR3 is CASSESGAGVRLGQYF. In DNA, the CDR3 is TGTGCCAGCAGTGAGTCTGGGGCAGGGGTTAGACTCGGGCAGTACTTC.

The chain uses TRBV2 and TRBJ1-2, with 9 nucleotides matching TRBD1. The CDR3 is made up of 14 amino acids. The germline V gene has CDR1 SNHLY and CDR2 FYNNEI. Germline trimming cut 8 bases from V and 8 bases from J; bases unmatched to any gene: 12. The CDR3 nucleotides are TGTGCCAGCCCCGAAGACGGGACAGGGCGAGGCTACACCTTC. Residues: CASPEDGTGRGYTF. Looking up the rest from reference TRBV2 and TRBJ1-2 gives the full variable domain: EPEVTQTPSHQVTQMGQEVILRCVPISNHLYFYWYRQILGQKVEFLVSFYNNEISEKSEIFDDQFSVERPDGSNFTLKIRSTKLEDSAMYFCASPEDGTGRGYTFGSGTRLTVV.

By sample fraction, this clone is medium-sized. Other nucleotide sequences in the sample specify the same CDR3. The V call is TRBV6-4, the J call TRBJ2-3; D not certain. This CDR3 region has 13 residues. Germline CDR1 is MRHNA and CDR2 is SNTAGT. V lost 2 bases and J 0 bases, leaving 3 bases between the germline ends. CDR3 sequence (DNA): TGTGCCAGCAGTGACGGGAGCACAGATACGCAGTATTTT. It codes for CASSDGSTDTQYF.

The CDR3 DNA reads as TGTGCCTGGAGTGTCGCCGGGACTAGCGGGGGCACAGATACGCAGTATTTT. Amino acids: CAWSVAGTSGGTDTQYF. This chain connects TRBV30 to TRBJ2-3, with 13 positions matching TRBD2. Trimming cost V 0 bases and J 1 base; bases outside gene matches: 4. The CDR3 has 17 amino acids. Germline lookup yields CDR1 GTSNPN and CDR2 SVGIG (reference sequence).

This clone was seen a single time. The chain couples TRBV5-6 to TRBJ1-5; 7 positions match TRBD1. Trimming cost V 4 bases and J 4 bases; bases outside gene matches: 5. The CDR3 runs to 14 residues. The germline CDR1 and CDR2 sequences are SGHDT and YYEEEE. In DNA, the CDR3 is TGTGCCAGCAGCAACGACAGGGAGAATCAGCCCCAGCATTTT. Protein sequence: CASSNDRENQPQHF.

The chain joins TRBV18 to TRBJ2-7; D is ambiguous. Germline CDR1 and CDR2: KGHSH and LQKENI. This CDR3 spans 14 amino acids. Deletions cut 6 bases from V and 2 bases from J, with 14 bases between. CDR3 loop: CASSTNQVPYEQYF. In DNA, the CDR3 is TGTGCCAGCTCCACCAATCAGGTCCCCTACGAGCAGTACTTC.

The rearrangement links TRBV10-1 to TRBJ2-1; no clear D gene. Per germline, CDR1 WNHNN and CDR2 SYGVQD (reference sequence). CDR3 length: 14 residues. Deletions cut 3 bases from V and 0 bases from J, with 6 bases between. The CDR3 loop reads CASSDRSSYNEQFF. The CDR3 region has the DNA TGCGCCAGCAGTGACAGGAGCTCCTACAATGAGCAGTTCTTC.

The CDR3 here is CASSPTGAYEQYF. CDR3 in DNA: TGTGCCAGCAGCCCGACAGGGGCCTACGAGCAGTACTTC. This rearrangement joins TRBV7-2 to TRBJ2-7, with 8 bases matching TRBD1. The V segment lost 5 bases and the J segment 2 bases; nucleotides outside the gene matches: 2. CDR1 SGHTA and CDR2 FQGNSA come from the germline V gene. The CDR3 runs to 13 residues. The full variable domain, with the rest looked up from reference TRBV7-2 and TRBJ2-7, is GAGVSQSPSNKVTEKGKDVELRCDPISGHTALYWYRQSLGQGLEFLIYFQGNSAPDKSGLPSDRFSAERTGGSVSTLTIQRTQQEDSAVYLCASSPTGAYEQYFGPGTRLTVT.

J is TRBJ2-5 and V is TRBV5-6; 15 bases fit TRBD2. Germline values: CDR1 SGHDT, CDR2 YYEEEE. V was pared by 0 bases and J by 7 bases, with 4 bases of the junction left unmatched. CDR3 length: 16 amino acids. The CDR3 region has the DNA TGTGCCAGCAGCTTGGGGACTAGCGGGAGGGCCTTGACCCAGTACTTC. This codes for CASSLGTSGRALTQYF.

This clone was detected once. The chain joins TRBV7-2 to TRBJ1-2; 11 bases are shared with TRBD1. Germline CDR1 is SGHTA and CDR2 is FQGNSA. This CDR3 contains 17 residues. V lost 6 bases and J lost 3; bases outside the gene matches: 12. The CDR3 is CASSLRTGGARYYGYTF. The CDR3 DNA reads TGTGCCAGCAGTTTACGGACAGGGGGCGCGAGGTACTATGGCTACACCTTC.

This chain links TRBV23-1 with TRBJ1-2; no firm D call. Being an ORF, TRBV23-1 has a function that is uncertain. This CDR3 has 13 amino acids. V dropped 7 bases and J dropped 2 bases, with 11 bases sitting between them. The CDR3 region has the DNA TGCGCCAGCATCACACGCGCGAACTATGGCTACACCTTC. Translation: CASITRANYGYTF.

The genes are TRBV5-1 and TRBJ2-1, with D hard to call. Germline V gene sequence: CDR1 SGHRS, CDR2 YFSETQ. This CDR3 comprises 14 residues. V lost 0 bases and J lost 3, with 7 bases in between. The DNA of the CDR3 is TGCGCCAGCAGCTTGGAACTAAGCTACAATGAGCAGTTCTTC. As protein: CASSLELSYNEQFF.

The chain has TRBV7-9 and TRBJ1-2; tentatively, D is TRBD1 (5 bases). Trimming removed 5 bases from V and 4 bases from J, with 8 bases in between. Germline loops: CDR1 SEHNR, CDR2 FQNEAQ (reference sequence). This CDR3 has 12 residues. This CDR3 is CASSRDSYGYTF. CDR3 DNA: TGTGCCAGCAGCCGAGACAGCTATGGCTACACCTTC.

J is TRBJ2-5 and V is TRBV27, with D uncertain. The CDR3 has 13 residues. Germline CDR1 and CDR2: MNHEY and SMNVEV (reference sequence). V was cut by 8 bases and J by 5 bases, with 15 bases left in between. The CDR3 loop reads CASARMGDETQYF. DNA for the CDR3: TGTGCCAGCGCTCGTATGGGCGACGAGACCCAGTACTTC.

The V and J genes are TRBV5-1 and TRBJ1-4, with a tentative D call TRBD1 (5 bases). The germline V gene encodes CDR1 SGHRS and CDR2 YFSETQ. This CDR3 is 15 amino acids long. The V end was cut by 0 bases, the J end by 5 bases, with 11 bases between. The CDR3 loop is CASSLEGGANEKLFF. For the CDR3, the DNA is TGCGCCAGCAGCTTGGAAGGAGGGGCAAATGAAAAACTGTTTTTT. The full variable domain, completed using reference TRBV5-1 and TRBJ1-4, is KAGVTQTPRYLIKTRGQQVTLSCSPISGHRSVSWYQQTPGQGLQFLFEYFSETQRNKGNFPGRFSGRQFSNSRSEMNVSTLELGDSALYLCASSLEGGANEKLFFGSGTQLSVL.

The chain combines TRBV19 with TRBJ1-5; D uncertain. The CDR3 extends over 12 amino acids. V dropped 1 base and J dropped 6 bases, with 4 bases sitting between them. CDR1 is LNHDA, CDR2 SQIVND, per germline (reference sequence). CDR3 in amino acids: CASSIGGQPQHF. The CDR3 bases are TGTGCCAGTAGTATAGGGGGTCAGCCCCAGCATTTT.

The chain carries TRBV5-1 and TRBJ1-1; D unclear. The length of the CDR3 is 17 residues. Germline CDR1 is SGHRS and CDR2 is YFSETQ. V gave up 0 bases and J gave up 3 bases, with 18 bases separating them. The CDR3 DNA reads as TGCGCCAGCAGCTTGGCTTTTGGCAGCCACATGGACACTGAAGCTTTCTTT. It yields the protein CASSLAFGSHMDTEAFF. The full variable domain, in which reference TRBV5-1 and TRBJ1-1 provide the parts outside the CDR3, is KAGVTQTPRYLIKTRGQQVTLSCSPISGHRSVSWYQQTPGQGLQFLFEYFSETQRNKGNFPGRFSGRQFSNSRSEMNVSTLELGDSALYLCASSLAFGSHMDTEAFFGQGTRLTVV.

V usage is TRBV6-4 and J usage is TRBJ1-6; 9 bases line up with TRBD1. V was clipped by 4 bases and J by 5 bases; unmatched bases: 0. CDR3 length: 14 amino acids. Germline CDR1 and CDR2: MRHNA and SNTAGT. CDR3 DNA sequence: TGTGCCAGCAGTGGGGACAGGGATAATTCACCCCTCCACTTT. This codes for CASSGDRDNSPLHF.

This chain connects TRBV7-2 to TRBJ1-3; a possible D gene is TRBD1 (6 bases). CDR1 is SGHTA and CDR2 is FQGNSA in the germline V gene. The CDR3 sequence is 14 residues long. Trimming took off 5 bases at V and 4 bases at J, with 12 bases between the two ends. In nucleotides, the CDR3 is TGTGCCAGCAGCCGGACAGCATCGGGAAACACCATATATTTT. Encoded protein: CASSRTASGNTIYF. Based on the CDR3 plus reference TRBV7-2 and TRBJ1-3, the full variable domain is GAGVSQSPSNKVTEKGKDVELRCDPISGHTALYWYRQSLGQGLEFLIYFQGNSAPDKSGLPSDRFSAERTGGSVSTLTIQRTQQEDSAVYLCASSRTASGNTIYFGEGSWLTVV.

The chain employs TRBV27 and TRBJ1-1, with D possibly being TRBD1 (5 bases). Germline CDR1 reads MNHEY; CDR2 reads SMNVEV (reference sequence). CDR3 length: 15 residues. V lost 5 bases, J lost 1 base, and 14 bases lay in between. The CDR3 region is CASSPLGVGNTEAFF. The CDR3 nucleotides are TGTGCCAGCAGTCCCCTGGGGGTAGGGAACACTGAAGCTTTCTTT.

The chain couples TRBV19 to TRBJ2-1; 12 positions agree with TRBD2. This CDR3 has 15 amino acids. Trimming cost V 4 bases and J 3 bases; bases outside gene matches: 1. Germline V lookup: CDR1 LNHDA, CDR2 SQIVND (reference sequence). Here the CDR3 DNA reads TGTGCCAGTAGTACACTAGCGGGAGGCTACAATGAGCAGTTCTTC. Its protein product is CASSTLAGGYNEQFF.